This TCR beta chain was captured in a study of blood T cell repertoires in COVID-19. The wider study: The United States, Italy and Spain were the sources of the acute and convalescent COVID-19 samples. T cells, B-cell-depleted T cells, or PBMCs supplied cDNA or gDNA.

The V gene's germline CDR1 is MNHEY and CDR2 SMNVEV (reference sequence). V shed 8 bases and J 3 bases; nucleotides not matched to a gene: 14. The CDR3 is 16 amino acids. Assay used: immunoSEQ multiplex PCR; TCRdb lists only in-frame clones, some missing. This sample has some 210,000 clones, with approximately 90% found just once. This chain links TRBV27 with TRBJ1-2; 8 bases map to TRBD1. The sequence derives from a young man with acute or convalescent COVID-19. Sequences were obtained from peripheral blood. CDR3 sequence reads: CASPGGQETIHYGYTF. CDR3 in DNA: TGTGCCAGCCCTGGGGGACAGGAAACTATTCACTATGGCTACACCTTC.